The 11 T cell receptor beta chains below all came from one sample that was sequenced in a study of blood T cell repertoires in COVID-19. The table came from immunoSEQ multiplex PCR; TCRdb's copy has only in-frame clones and leaves some out. The sample contains fewer than 600,000 clones, approximately 89% of which appear only once. The sequencing sample was made of peripheral blood. The receptors were gathered from a man aged 18-30 years with COVID-19, enrolled during active disease.

The V and J genes are TRBV30 and TRBJ1-3; a possible D gene is TRBD1 (6 bases). Germline V gene lookup returns CDR1 GTSNPN and CDR2 SVGIG (reference sequence). The germline V and J ends were trimmed by 1 base and 3 bases, with 7 bases remaining between them. The CDR3 has 13 amino acids. The CDR3 protein is CAWSAGVGNTIYF. CDR3 nucleotides: TGTGCCTGGAGTGCAGGGGTTGGAAACACCATATATTTT.

The table lists this clone with a count of one. The V and J genes are TRBV16 and TRBJ2-7; the match to TRBD2 covers 7 bases. This CDR3 comprises 15 residues. With V trimmed by 3 bases and J by 3 bases, 8 bases remained unmatched. CDR1 KGHSY and CDR2 FQNENV come from the germline V gene. The CDR3 DNA is TGTGCCAGCAGCCACCAACTAGCGACCAACTACGAGCAGTACTTC. Translation: CASSHQLATNYEQYF.

The chain couples TRBV11-2 to TRBJ2-3; 11 bases align to TRBD2. This CDR3 is 15 amino acids long. Trimming cost V 5 bases and J 7 bases; bases outside gene matches: 8. Germline V gives CDR1 SGHAT, CDR2 FQNNGV. The CDR3 sequence is CASSQTSGAGNTQYF. CDR3 in DNA: TGTGCCAGCAGCCAGACTAGCGGGGCCGGGAATACGCAGTATTTT.

CDR3 bases: TGTGCCAGCAGCTCAGAGACTAGCGGGGGCGAAGATACGCAGTATTTT. Its protein product is CASSSETSGGEDTQYF. The chain links TRBV7-6 to TRBJ2-3, with 12 bases aligning to TRBD2. V lost 4 bases to trimming and J lost 5 bases; unmatched junction nucleotides: 7. The CDR3 spans 16 residues. Germline V gene lookup returns CDR1 SGHVS and CDR2 FNYEAQ. The full variable domain, with the rest looked up from reference TRBV7-6 and TRBJ2-3, is GAGVSQSPRYKVTKRGQDVALRCDPISGHVSLYWYRQALGQGPEFLTYFNYEAQQDKSGLPNDRFSAERPEGSISTLTIQRTEQRDSAMYRCASSSETSGGEDTQYFGPGTRLTVL.

The rearrangement joins TRBV5-5 to TRBJ1-5; 8 bases align to TRBD1. With V trimmed by 3 bases and J by 8 bases, 7 bases remained unmatched. The CDR3 runs 14 residues. Germline-derived CDR1 and CDR2 are SGHKS and YYEKEE (reference sequence). The CDR3, as DNA: TGTGCCAGCAGCTCTCCAGGGGGCGGGGAGCCCCAGCATTTT. Translation: CASSSPGGGEPQHF.

As for this clone: The same CDR3 is also encoded by other DNA sequences in this sample. The rearrangement joins TRBV19 to TRBJ2-7; D ambiguous. This CDR3 is 14 amino acids long. V was shortened by 1 base and J by 4 bases, with 11 bases between the two germline ends. From germline, CDR1 is LNHDA and CDR2 SQIVND (reference sequence). The CDR3 loop is CASSIGSGPYEQYF. The CDR3 DNA sequence: TGTGCCAGTAGTATAGGTTCCGGTCCGTACGAGCAGTACTTC.

The CDR3 DNA sequence: TGCGCCAGCAGGTTGTCCCCACAGGGGAACTATGGCTACACCTTC. As protein: CASRLSPQGNYGYTF. The chain links TRBV5-1 to TRBJ1-2; 7 bases agree with TRBD1. With V trimmed by 5 bases and J by 2 bases, 9 bases remained unmatched. The CDR3 loop spans 15 amino acids. Per the germline V gene, CDR1 is SGHRS and CDR2 is YFSETQ.

The genes are TRBV7-9 and TRBJ2-6; possibly TRBD1 for D (5 bases). The V gene's germline CDR1 is SEHNR and CDR2 FQNEAQ (reference sequence). This CDR3 has 18 amino acids. Deletions cut 8 bases from V and 0 bases from J, with 20 bases between. The CDR3 region has the DNA TGTGCCAGCCGCTCCTCGACAGCGCCGTCCTCTGGGGCCAACGTCCTGACTTTC. Its translation is CASRSSTAPSSGANVLTF.

The chain uses TRBV11-3 and TRBJ2-3; 10 bases are a match to TRBD1. CDR1 is SGHNT and CDR2 is YENEEA in the germline V gene. The CDR3 totals 15 residues. V shed 3 bases, J shed 4 bases, and the junction held 4 bases outside the gene matches. CDR3 in amino acids: CASSLGQGKADTQYF. CDR3 DNA: TGTGCCAGCAGCTTGGGACAGGGGAAGGCAGATACGCAGTATTTT.

The chain combines TRBV10-3 with TRBJ2-7; 8 bases agree with TRBD2. The CDR3 length is 16 residues. Unmatched junction bases numbered 9, after V lost 2 bases and J lost 3 bases. Germline V gives CDR1 ENHRY, CDR2 SYGVKD. The CDR3 nucleotides read TGTGCCATCAGTGAGCGAGCGGGAGTTTCCCTCTACGAGCAGTACTTC. This encodes CAISERAGVSLYEQYF.

The V and J genes are TRBV27 and TRBJ1-1, with 9 positions matching TRBD1. The V and J ends lost 6 bases and 1 base, in that order; junction bases with no gene match: 6. This CDR3 has 15 residues. Germline lookup yields CDR1 MNHEY and CDR2 SMNVEV (reference sequence). The CDR3, as DNA: TGTGCCAGCAGCCTCAGGGGACAGGGGAACACTGAAGCTTTCTTT. Protein product: CASSLRGQGNTEAFF.